The entry below describes one TCR beta chain. The CDR3 runs 13 residues. J gave up 4 bases and V 6 bases, and 5 bases lay outside the gene matches. Germline lookup yields CDR1 MNHEY and CDR2 SMNVEV (reference sequence). The sample originates from a study of blood T cell repertoires in COVID-19. Across the study: Specimens from acute and convalescent COVID-19 originated in the United States, Italy and Spain.

The assay was immunoSEQ multiplex PCR, and TCRdb's table has in-frame clones only and misses some. Of around 140,000 clones in the sample, 70% to 85% are singletons; the top ten hold 10%. This sequence was found in a man in his sixties with active or convalescent COVID-19. The rearrangement joins TRBV27 to TRBJ1-2; 7 positions agree with TRBD1. Sequenced material: peripheral blood. The DNA for the CDR3 is TGTGCCAGCAGGACACAGGGGACCTATGGCTACACCTTC. This sequence encodes CASRTQGTYGYTF.